Each of the 25 T cell receptor beta chains below was sequenced from the same sample in a study of blood T cell repertoires in COVID-19. Method: immunoSEQ multiplex PCR; TCRdb's copy keeps in-frame clones and lacks some. Of about 240,000 clones listed, roughly 86% are singletons. The sequencing sample was made of PBMCs or T cells enriched from blood (not recorded which). These receptors came from a woman aged 25-40 years with acute COVID-19.

The chain uses TRBV6-5 and TRBJ1-2; D might be TRBD1 (6 bases). The V gene lost 11 bases and the J gene lost 2 bases, with 18 bases spanning the gap. The CDR3 contains 14 residues. CDR1 MNHEY and CDR2 SVGAGI come from the germline V gene. The CDR3 here is CAVRGGARNYGYTF. For the CDR3, the DNA is TGTGCCGTCCGGGGGGGGGCTAGAAACTATGGCTACACCTTC.

The gene calls are TRBV12-5 and TRBJ2-1; 8 bases fit TRBD1. Germline lookup yields CDR1 LGHNT and CDR2 FRNRAP. With V trimmed by 6 bases and J by 8 bases, 6 bases remained unmatched. The CDR3 consists of 13 residues. CDR3 in DNA: TGTGCTAGTGGGGGACAGGCTGGGGATGAGCAGTTCTTC. Translated: CASGGQAGDEQFF.

The rearrangement uses TRBV18 and TRBJ2-7; perhaps TRBD1 as D (6 bases). There are 13 residues in the CDR3. Trimming shortened V by 2 bases and J by 5 bases, and 10 bases separated the two germline ends. The germline V gene has CDR1 KGHSH and CDR2 LQKENI. The CDR3 DNA follows: TGTGCCAGCTCACCAAGGGGGATGGACGAGCAGTACTTC. Its protein product is CASSPRGMDEQYF.

The chain carries TRBV2 and TRBJ1-5; 9 bases map to TRBD1. J lost 7 bases, V lost 6 bases, and 10 bases had no gene match. Germline-derived CDR1 and CDR2 are SNHLY and FYNNEI. The CDR3 loop spans 15 amino acids. The CDR3 nucleotides read TGTGCCAGCAGAGAGGGACAGGGATATGGACAGCCCCAGCATTTT. Protein: CASREGQGYGQPQHF.

The V and J genes are TRBV28 and TRBJ2-1, with 9 bases that match TRBD1. The ends lost 0 bases at V and 10 bases at J; junction bases unmatched: 7. Germline V CDR1 and CDR2: MDHEN, SYDVKM. The CDR3 consists of 15 residues. The CDR3 reads CASSLWGQGPKEQFF. CDR3 in DNA: TGTGCCAGCAGTTTATGGGGACAGGGTCCAAAGGAGCAGTTCTTC.

The chain has TRBV4-1 and TRBJ1-2, with 8 bases fitting TRBD1. The CDR3 is 15 amino acids. With 3 bases clipped from V and 0 bases from J, the junction kept 3 bases outside the gene matches. CDR1 MGHRA and CDR2 YSYEKL come from the germline V gene. The CDR3 DNA reads TGCGCCAGCAGCCATCGGACAGGGTCTAACTATGGCTACACCTTC. Amino acid sequence: CASSHRTGSNYGYTF.

The chain joins TRBV7-9 to TRBJ2-1, with TRBD2 matching 7 bases. This CDR3 is built from 15 residues. V lost 4 bases and J lost 5; bases outside the gene matches: 8. Germline V gene lookup returns CDR1 SEHNR and CDR2 FQNEAQ (reference sequence). CDR3 nucleotide sequence: TGTGCCAGCAGCTACAGCGGGGCCTCTAACAATGAGCAGTTCTTC. Encoded protein: CASSYSGASNNEQFF. The entire variable domain, with the rest obtained from reference TRBV7-9 and TRBJ2-1, is as follows: DTGVSQNPRHKITKRGQNVTFRCDPISEHNRLYWYRQTLGQGPEFLTYFQNEAQLEKSRLLSDRFSAERPKGSFSTLEIQRTEQGDSAMYLCASSYSGASNNEQFFGPGTRLTVL.

The chain combines TRBV5-1 with TRBJ2-1, with D maybe TRBD2 (5 bases). The germline gives CDR1 SGHRS, CDR2 YFSETQ. Trimming took 2 bases from V and 1 from J, leaving 19 bases between them. The CDR3 totals 18 residues. The CDR3, as DNA: TGCGCCAGCAGCTTCGGAACCCCCGGAGGAGAATCCTACAATGAGCAGTTCTTC. This codes for CASSFGTPGGESYNEQFF.

As regards this clone: Different DNA sequences within this sample yield the same CDR3. The chain has TRBV5-1 and TRBJ1-2; tentative D call: TRBD1 (6 bases). Trimming cost V 4 bases and J 2 bases, with 9 bases left between them. This CDR3 region has 13 residues. Germline V gene data show CDR1 as SGHRS and CDR2 as YFSETQ. CDR3 DNA sequence: TGCGCCAGCAGCCCGGACAGAAACTATGGCTACACCTTC. Amino acid sequence: CASSPDRNYGYTF.

The CDR3 nucleotides are TGTGCCAGCACCAGTTGGGGGGGGGAAGCTTTCTTT. Its translation is CASTSWGGEAFF. The chain uses TRBV9 and TRBJ1-1, with a tentative D call TRBD1 (5 bases). The CDR3 has 12 residues. Trimming cost V 6 bases and J 8 bases, with 14 bases left between them. Germline CDR1 reads SGDLS; CDR2 reads YYNGEE.

This chain's CDR3 is CASSQAGSNYGYTF. The CDR3 DNA sequence: TGCGCCAGCAGCCAAGCCGGTTCTAACTATGGCTACACCTTC. This sequence joins TRBV4-1 and TRBJ1-2; no definite D call. V gave up 1 base and J gave up 0 bases, with 6 bases separating them. Germline-derived CDR1 and CDR2 are MGHRA and YSYEKL. This CDR3 region has 14 residues.

The J gene is TRBJ1-1, the V gene TRBV6-1; weak D call: TRBD1 (5 bases). This CDR3 has 15 residues. The V end was cut by 5 bases, the J end by 1 base, with 14 bases between. CDR1 is MNHNS, CDR2 SASEGT, per germline. Here the CDR3 DNA reads TGTGCCAGCAGTAACCCCCAGGGCTCGAACACTGAAGCTTTCTTT. As protein: CASSNPQGSNTEAFF.

J is TRBJ2-7 and V is TRBV24-1, with 8 bases that match TRBD1. The CDR3 totals 15 residues. V lost 9 bases to trimming and J lost 5 bases; unmatched junction nucleotides: 14. In germline, CDR1 is KGHDR, CDR2 SFDVKD. The CDR3 spells CATVRTGKGSDEQYF. For the CDR3, the DNA is TGTGCCACCGTAAGGACAGGGAAGGGGTCCGACGAGCAGTACTTC.

This sequence joins TRBV5-1 and TRBJ2-7, with 12 bases lining up with TRBD1. Germline CDR1 SGHRS, CDR2 YFSETQ. The V segment lost 5 bases and the J segment 5 bases; nucleotides outside the gene matches: 5. The CDR3 spans 14 residues. CDR3 loop: CASSPGTGGDEQYF. The CDR3 region has the DNA TGCGCCAGCAGTCCCGGGACAGGGGGCGACGAGCAGTACTTC. Supplemented by reference TRBV5-1 and TRBJ2-7, the full variable domain reads KAGVTQTPRYLIKTRGQQVTLSCSPISGHRSVSWYQQTPGQGLQFLFEYFSETQRNKGNFPGRFSGRQFSNSRSEMNVSTLELGDSALYLCASSPGTGGDEQYFGPGTRLTVT.

The CDR3 sequence is CASSLALGARGTEAFF. The CDR3 DNA reads TGTGCCAGCAGCTTAGCCTTGGGGGCGAGGGGCACTGAAGCTTTCTTT. The V call is TRBV7-8, the J call TRBJ1-1, with D possibly TRBD1 on 6 matching bases. V shed 0 bases and J shed 4 bases, with 15 bases lying between them. This CDR3 spans 16 amino acids. Germline V CDR1 and CDR2: SGHVS, FQNEAQ.

CDR3 loop: CASSLGLRGNEQYF. DNA of the CDR3: TGTGCCAGCAGCTTAGGATTGCGGGGGAACGAGCAGTACTTC. The rearrangement joins TRBV11-2 to TRBJ2-7; 7 nucleotides line up with TRBD2. V was pared by 1 base and J by 5 bases, with 5 bases of the junction left unmatched. The CDR3 totals 14 residues. CDR1 SGHAT and CDR2 FQNNGV come from the germline V gene.

The CDR3 spells CASSVNRGGYYNEQFF. CDR3 nucleotides: TGTGCCAGCAGTGTGAATCGCGGGGGTTACTACAATGAGCAGTTCTTC. The chain carries TRBV6-1 and TRBJ2-1, with TRBD2 matching over 7 bases. The CDR3 runs to 16 residues. J lost 3 bases, V lost 4 bases, and 9 bases had no gene match. Germline V gene lookup returns CDR1 MNHNS and CDR2 SASEGT.

The chain links TRBV19 to TRBJ1-6, with 8 bases fitting TRBD1. The CDR3 contains 15 residues. V lost 5 bases, J lost 10 bases, and 10 bases stayed unmatched. CDR1 is LNHDA and CDR2 is SQIVND in the germline V gene (reference sequence). Here the CDR3 DNA reads TGTGCCAGTAGTTCACAGGGACAGGATCGATCACCCCTCCACTTT. Its translation: CASSSQGQDRSPLHF.

This sequence joins TRBV6-5 and TRBJ1-2; TRBD1 aligns across 12 bases. The CDR3 is 13 residues long. In germline, CDR1 is MNHEY, CDR2 SVGAGI. Trimming at V came to 7 bases and at J to 7 bases, leaving 4 bases not matched to a gene. The CDR3 protein is CASKGQGARGYTF. DNA for the CDR3: TGTGCCAGCAAGGGACAGGGGGCTCGTGGCTACACCTTC.

CDR3: CASSQRRDRSPEAFF. CDR3 sequence (DNA): TGCGCCAGCAGCCAACGGCGGGACAGGTCCCCTGAAGCTTTCTTT. The chain is built from TRBV4-3 and TRBJ1-1; TRBD1 aligns across 8 bases. V lost 2 bases, J lost 6 bases, and 8 bases stayed unmatched. The CDR3 covers 15 residues. CDR1 and CDR2 from the germline V gene are LGHNA and YSLEER.

The chain couples TRBV5-1 to TRBJ2-1; 9 bases fit TRBD1. Germline CDR1 SGHRS, CDR2 YFSETQ. The CDR3 contains 15 residues. Losses at the gene ends were 5 bases for V and 4 bases for J; bases not matched to a gene: 7. In nucleotides, the CDR3 is TGCGCCAGCAGATCGGACAGGGGAGGATACAATGAGCAGTTCTTC. This encodes CASRSDRGGYNEQFF. The variable domain in full, completed from reference TRBV5-1 and TRBJ2-1, reads KAGVTQTPRYLIKTRGQQVTLSCSPISGHRSVSWYQQTPGQGLQFLFEYFSETQRNKGNFPGRFSGRQFSNSRSEMNVSTLELGDSALYLCASRSDRGGYNEQFFGPGTRLTVL.

This clone was seen more than once but under ten times. V is TRBV5-5 and J is TRBJ1-6; 9 bases fit TRBD1. Trimming cost V 5 bases and J 10 bases; bases outside gene matches: 7. The CDR3 totals 14 residues. The V gene's germline CDR1 is SGHKS and CDR2 YYEKEE (reference sequence). Here the CDR3 reads CASRLGTGNSPLHF. In DNA, the CDR3 is TGTGCCAGCAGACTCGGGACAGGGAACTCACCCCTCCACTTT.

This chain connects TRBV7-9 to TRBJ1-2, with 8 bases aligning to TRBD1. CDR3 length equals 16 residues. After removal of 5 bases from V and 3 bases from J, the junction contained 11 bases not matched to a gene. The germline V gene encodes CDR1 SEHNR and CDR2 FQNEAQ (reference sequence). CDR3 DNA sequence: TGTGCCAGCAGCACCATCACAGGGGGAAGTTACTATGGCTACACCTTC. It encodes CASSTITGGSYYGYTF.

This clone appeared once. This chain links TRBV5-1 with TRBJ1-6; D is undetermined. This CDR3 contains 14 residues. Germline assignment: CDR1 SGHRS and CDR2 YFSETQ. V was pared by 5 bases and J by 7 bases, with 13 bases between. This CDR3 is CASSVNSRNSPLHF. The DNA of the CDR3 is TGCGCCAGCAGTGTTAACAGTAGGAATTCACCCCTCCACTTT.

The chain couples TRBV4-1 to TRBJ2-1; TRBD2 matches at 8 bases. Germline CDR1 MGHRA, CDR2 YSYEKL. This CDR3 has 16 residues. With 4 bases clipped from V and 3 bases from J, the junction kept 8 bases outside the gene matches. The CDR3, as DNA: TGCGCCAGCAGCCCCCGGGGTAGCGGGGTCTACAATGAGCAGTTCTTC. Translating gives CASSPRGSGVYNEQFF.